This entry is about one T cell receptor (beta chain). The sample originates from a study of CD8 T cells in Susac syndrome. The RNA, roughly 0.5 to 1 ug, was put through reverse transcription using random hexamers. With immunoSEQ multiplex PCR, TCR beta CDR3 was amplified across 54 Vbeta and 13 Jbeta. One entry per CDR3 protein results from TCRdb running MiXCR on the immunoSEQ multiplex PCR reads. The sample has roughly 160,000 distinct CDR3 sequences, about 96% seen once; the top ten hold around 0.12%. From blood CD8+ and CD4+ T cells, TCR beta sequences were generated. Patients with Susac syndrome fulfilled recently defined diagnostic criteria for definite or probable disease. Bulk CD8+ and CD4+ cells came from magnetic negative isolation; CD8+ TEMRA by FACS. With 6 bases removed from V and 6 bases from J, the gap between germline ends came to 15 bases. Germline V gene data show CDR1 as DFQATT and CDR2 as SNEGSKA (reference sequence). CDR3 length: 14 residues.

This chain links TRBV20-1 with TRBJ1-6; D is possibly TRBD1 (5 bases). The origin of this receptor is a human donor with Susac syndrome. Sequencing was performed on CD4+ T cells from PBMCs. CDR3 sequence reads: CSAKPGRINSPLHF. CDR3 coding DNA: TGCAGTGCGAAGCCGGGACGCATTAATTCACCCCTCCACTTT.